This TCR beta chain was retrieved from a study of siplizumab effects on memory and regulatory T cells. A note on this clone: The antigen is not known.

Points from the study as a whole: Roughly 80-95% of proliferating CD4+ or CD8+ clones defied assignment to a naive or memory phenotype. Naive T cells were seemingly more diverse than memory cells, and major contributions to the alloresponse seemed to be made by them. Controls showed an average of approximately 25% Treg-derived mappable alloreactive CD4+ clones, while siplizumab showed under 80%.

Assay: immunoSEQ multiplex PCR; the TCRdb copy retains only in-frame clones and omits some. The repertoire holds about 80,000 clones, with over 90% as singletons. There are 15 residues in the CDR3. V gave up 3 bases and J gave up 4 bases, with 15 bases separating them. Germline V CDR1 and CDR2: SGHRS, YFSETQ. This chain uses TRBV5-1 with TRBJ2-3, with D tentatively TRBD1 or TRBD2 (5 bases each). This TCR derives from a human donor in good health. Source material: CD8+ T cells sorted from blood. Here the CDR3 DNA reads TGCGCCAGCAGCTCCACCGGGACCCCACCAGATACGCAGTATTTT. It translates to CASSSTGTPPDTQYF.